This is a list of T cell receptor beta chains from one sample in a study of glioma-infiltrating T cells after dendritic cell vaccination. Produced via immunoSEQ multiplex PCR; TCRdb's table is partial and in-frame only. The sample carries fewer than 90,000 clones, roughly 87% recorded once. Sequenced material: blood, taken after dendritic cell vaccination. These receptors were collected from a human donor with glioblastoma. CDR3s include the opening cysteine and the closing phenylalanine or tryptophan. Each record gives: D gene, V gene, J gene, clone size, CDR3 DNA, CDR3 protein. A D gene is named only where the DNA matches it firmly. Clone size is given for some rows only: seen once, a few or many times, or a class if the clone is expanded.

TRBD2	TRBV7-6	TRBJ2-1	NA	TGTGCCAGCAGCTCGACTAGCGGGGGGAGCTCCTACAATGAGCAGTTCTTC	CASSSTSGGSSYNEQFF
NA	TRBV5-1	TRBJ2-5	NA	TGCGCCAGCAGCTTGGAAGCGGGCCTAGCAGGGCAAGAGACCCAGTACTTC	CASSLEAGLAGQETQYF
NA	TRBV7-2	TRBJ1-2	few	TGTGCCAGCAGCTCCACCCCGTTACGGGGGTCTAACTATGGCTACACCTTC	CASSSTPLRGSNYGYTF
TRBD1	TRBV7-9	TRBJ1-2	NA	TGTGCCAGCAGCTTAACGGGACAGGGTCCTTACTATGGCTACACCTTC	CASSLTGQGPYYGYTF
TRBD2	TRBV11-2	TRBJ2-7	NA	TGTGCCAGCAGCTTCGACCCAATAGCGGGGGACCGCGGGACCTACGAGCAGTACTTC	CASSFDPIAGDRGTYEQYF
NA	TRBV25-1	TRBJ1-2	NA	TGTGCCAGCAGTGGACAAACTAACTATGGCTACACCTTC	CASSGQTNYGYTF
TRBD2	TRBV5-1	TRBJ2-2	NA	TGCGCCAGCAGCCCCTCGGGGGGAACCGGGGAGCTGTTTTTT	CASSPSGGTGELFF
NA	TRBV19	TRBJ1-5	NA	TGTGCCAGTAGTATTTCCGTTTCTAGCAATCAGCCCCAGCATTTT	CASSISVSSNQPQHF
NA	TRBV7-3	TRBJ2-1	NA	TGTGCCAGCAGCTTAATGTTGCGGGGAGGCGGCGATGAGCAGTTCTTC	CASSLMLRGGGDEQFF
NA	TRBV25-1	TRBJ1-1	NA	TGTGCCAGCAGACGGGCGGGGGAGGGTGAAGCTTTCTTT	CASRRAGEGEAFF
NA	TRBV6-5	TRBJ1-1	once	TGTGCCAGCATTCGTAACACTGAAGCTTTCTTT	CASIRNTEAFF
NA	TRBV19	TRBJ1-1	NA	TGTGCCAGTAGTATAACAGGGAAGGGTACTGAAGCTTTCTTT	CASSITGKGTEAFF
TRBD1	TRBV5-6	TRBJ2-4	NA	TGTGCCAGCAGCAACCGGGACAGGGGTATTCAGTACTTC	CASSNRDRGIQYF
NA	TRBV4-3	TRBJ2-3	NA	TGCGCCAGCAGCCAAGATACGGGGTCTAGCACAGATACGCAGTATTTT	CASSQDTGSSTDTQYF
TRBD1	TRBV5-1	TRBJ1-2	NA	TGCGCCAGCAGCTCCGGGACAGGGGGCTATGGCTACACCTTC	CASSSGTGGYGYTF
NA	TRBV19	TRBJ1-1	NA	TGTGCCAGCAGAACGACGGACAGAAACACTGAAGCTTTCTTT	CASRTTDRNTEAFF
TRBD2	TRBV4-2	TRBJ2-5	NA	TGTGCCAGCAGCCAAGATGTAACTAGCGAAGAAGAGACCCAGTACTTC	CASSQDVTSEEETQYF
TRBD1	TRBV2	TRBJ2-1	NA	TGTGCCAACAGGACAGGGAGAGTCAATGAGCAGTTCTTC	CANRTGRVNEQFF
NA	TRBV30	TRBJ2-5	NA	TGTGCCTGGAGTGCGACAGCGGAGACCCAGTACTTC	CAWSATAETQYF
NA	TRBV2	TRBJ2-7	NA	TGTGCCAGCAGTGAATATTCGGCTAGAAAAGACGAGCAGTACTTC	CASSEYSARKDEQYF
NA	TRBV7-6	TRBJ1-5	NA	TGTGCCAGCAGCTTAGCGTCGGGGCAGCCCCAGCATTTT	CASSLASGQPQHF
NA	TRBV30	TRBJ1-3	NA	TGTGCCTGGAGCCCCGGGGGGTGGGGAAACACCATATATTTT	CAWSPGGWGNTIYF
NA	TRBV30	TRBJ2-7	NA	TGTGCCTGGAGTGCATCAGGGGTAAACGAGCAGTACTTC	CAWSASGVNEQYF
NA	TRBV20-1	TRBJ1-1	NA	TGCAGTGCCCCGGGGGGCACTGAAGCTTTCTTT	CSAPGGTEAFF
TRBD1	TRBV2	TRBJ1-2	NA	TGTGCCAGCAGCTCCAGACAGGGGTACGGTGTATTTCATGGCTACACCTTC	CASSSRQGYGVFHGYTF
NA	TRBV19	TRBJ1-3	NA	TGTGCCAGTAGTCCAGCCCGACGGGTTTCTGGAAACACCATATATTTT	CASSPARRVSGNTIYF
NA	TRBV5-1	TRBJ1-1	NA	TGCGCCAGCTTCGATCTCAATACAGCTGAAGCTTTCTTT	CASFDLNTAEAFF
TRBD1	TRBV5-1	TRBJ1-6	NA	TGCGCCAGCAGCTTGGAGGACAGGGGGAATTCACCCCTCCACTTT	CASSLEDRGNSPLHF
TRBD1	TRBV5-8	TRBJ2-2	few	TGTGCCAGCAGCTTTCCGACGACAGGGTATGACACCGGGGAGCTGTTTTTT	CASSFPTTGYDTGELFF
TRBD1	TRBV5-1	TRBJ2-7	NA	TGCGCCAGCAGCTCACAGGGGGTCTACGAGCAGTACTTC	CASSSQGVYEQYF
NA	TRBV27	TRBJ1-2	NA	TGTGCCAGCAGGACAGCCACAGGGCGTTATGGCTACACCTTC	CASRTATGRYGYTF
NA	TRBV4-1	TRBJ2-7	NA	TGCGCCAGCAGCCTAAGACTAGGTGACGAGCAGTACTTC	CASSLRLGDEQYF
NA	TRBV7-2	TRBJ1-5	NA	TGTGCCAGCAGCTTAGACGGGATGGGCAATCAGCCCCAGCATTTT	CASSLDGMGNQPQHF
TRBD2	TRBV4-1	TRBJ2-3	NA	TGCGCCAGCAGCCAAAGGACTAGCGGGGGTAACACAGATACGCAGTATTTT	CASSQRTSGGNTDTQYF
TRBD1	TRBV14	TRBJ1-2	NA	TGTGCCAGCAGCCAAGATCGGGACAGGGTCTATGGCTACACCTTC	CASSQDRDRVYGYTF
NA	TRBV12-5	TRBJ2-5	NA	TGTGCTAGTGGGGGCACCGTAGAGACCCAGTACTTC	CASGGTVETQYF
NA	TRBV7-6	TRBJ1-2	NA	TGTGCCAGCAGTCCTGGACCCCAGGGGAACTATGGCTACACCTTC	CASSPGPQGNYGYTF
NA	TRBV6-6	TRBJ1-1	few	TGTGCCAGCAGTTACTCGAGAAAAACTGAAGCTTTCTTT	CASSYSRKTEAFF
NA	TRBV7-9	TRBJ2-1	NA	TGTGCCAGCAGCTTAGCAGGGGGAAATGAGCAGTTCTTC	CASSLAGGNEQFF
NA	TRBV5-1	TRBJ2-2	NA	TGCGCCAGCAGCCTAGGACTGAACACCGGGGAGCTGTTTTTT	CASSLGLNTGELFF
TRBD1	TRBV10-3	TRBJ1-2	NA	TGTGCCATCAGTCCAGGGGGGTCTTCTAACTATGGCTACACCTTC	CAISPGGSSNYGYTF
TRBD2	TRBV6-5	TRBJ2-7	NA	TGTGCCAGCAGTTACTCTGAGCGGGGGGACTCCTACGAGCAGTACTTC	CASSYSERGDSYEQYF
TRBD1	TRBV19	TRBJ1-1	NA	TGTGCCAGTAGTATAGCGGGACAGGGGTGGACTGAAGCTTTCTTT	CASSIAGQGWTEAFF
NA	TRBV30	TRBJ1-1	NA	TGTGCCTGGAGTGGGGAGATAGGGTCGGTAACTTTCTTT	CAWSGEIGSVTFF
TRBD1	TRBV19	TRBJ1-6	NA	TGTGCCAGTAGTAGGGGGACAGGGGTGAATTCACCCCTCCACTTT	CASSRGTGVNSPLHF
NA	TRBV7-8	TRBJ2-3	NA	TGTGCCAGCAGCTTAGCCCTTTGGGGGACTTTTCCGGGGTCAGATACGCAGTATTTT	CASSLALWGTFPGSDTQYF
TRBD1	TRBV4-1	TRBJ2-7	NA	TGCGCCAGCAGCCAAGGACCGGGACAGGGAAACGAGCAGTACTTC	CASSQGPGQGNEQYF